This T cell receptor (beta chain) was found in a study of T-cell reconstitution after alpha-beta-depleted transplantation in children. Trimming stripped 3 bases from V and 4 bases from J, with 9 bases between. Germline V gives CDR1 DFQATT, CDR2 SNEGSKA (reference sequence). CDR3 length: 12 amino acids. This sample's TCRbeta library carried unique molecular identifier barcodes. TCRdb reprocessed the PCR reads via MiXCR and lists one record per CDR3 protein. The repertoire holds almost 600,000 distinct CDR3 sequences, with 25% to 30% as singletons. This TCR came from a boy younger than two with Wiskott-Aldrich syndrome, due to receive a stem cell transplant. The chain joins TRBV20-1 to TRBJ2-5, with no clear D. Sequenced material: PBMCs, taken before TCRalphabeta/CD19-depleted stem cell transplant. The CDR3 DNA follows: TGCAGTGCTAGTTCCGGACGAGAGACCCAGTACTTC. Translated: CSASSGRETQYF.